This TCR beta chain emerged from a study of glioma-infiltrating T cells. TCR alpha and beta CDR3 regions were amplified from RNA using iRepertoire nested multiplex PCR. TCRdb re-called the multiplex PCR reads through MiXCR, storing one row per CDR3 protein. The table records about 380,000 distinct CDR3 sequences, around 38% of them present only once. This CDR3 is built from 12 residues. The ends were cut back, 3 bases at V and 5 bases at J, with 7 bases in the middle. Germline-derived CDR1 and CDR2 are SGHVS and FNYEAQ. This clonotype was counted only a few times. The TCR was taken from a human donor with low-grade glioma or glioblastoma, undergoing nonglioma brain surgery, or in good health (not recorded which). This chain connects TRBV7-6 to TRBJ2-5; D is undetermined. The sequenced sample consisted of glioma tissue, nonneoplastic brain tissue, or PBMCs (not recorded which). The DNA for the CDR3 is TGTGCCAGCAGCTTCGAAAGGGAGACCCAGTACTTC. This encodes CASSFERETQYF.